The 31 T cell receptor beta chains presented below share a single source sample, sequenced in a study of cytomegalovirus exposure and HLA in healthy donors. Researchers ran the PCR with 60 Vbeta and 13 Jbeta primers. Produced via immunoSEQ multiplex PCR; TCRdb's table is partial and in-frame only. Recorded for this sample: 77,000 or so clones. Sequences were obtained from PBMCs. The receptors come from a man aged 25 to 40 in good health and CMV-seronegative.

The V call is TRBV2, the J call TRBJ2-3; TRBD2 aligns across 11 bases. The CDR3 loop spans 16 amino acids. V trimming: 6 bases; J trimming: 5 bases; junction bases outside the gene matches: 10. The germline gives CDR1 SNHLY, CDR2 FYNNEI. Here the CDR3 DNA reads TGTGCCAGCAGCGACCTACTAGCGGGAGTAAAAGATACGCAGTATTTT. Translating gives CASSDLLAGVKDTQYF.

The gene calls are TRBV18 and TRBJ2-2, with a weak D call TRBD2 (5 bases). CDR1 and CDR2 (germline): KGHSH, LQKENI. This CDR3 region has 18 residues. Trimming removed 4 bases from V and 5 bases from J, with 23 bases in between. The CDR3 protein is CASSRAISGSDITGELFF. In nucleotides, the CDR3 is TGTGCCAGCTCACGCGCCATAAGCGGTAGCGACATAACCGGGGAGCTGTTTTTT.

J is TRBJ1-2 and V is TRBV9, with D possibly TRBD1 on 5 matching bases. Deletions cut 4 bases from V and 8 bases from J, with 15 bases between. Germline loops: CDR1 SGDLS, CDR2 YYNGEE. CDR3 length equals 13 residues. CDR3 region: CASSHQGTGGYTF. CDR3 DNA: TGTGCCAGCAGCCACCAGGGCACAGGCGGCTACACCTTC.

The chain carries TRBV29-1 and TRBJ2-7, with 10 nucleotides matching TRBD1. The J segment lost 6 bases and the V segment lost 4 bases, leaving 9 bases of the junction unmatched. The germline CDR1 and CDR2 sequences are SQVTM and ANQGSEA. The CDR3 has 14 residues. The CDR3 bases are TGCAGCGTTGTGTACGGGACAGGGGAGGGCGAGCAGTACTTC. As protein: CSVVYGTGEGEQYF.

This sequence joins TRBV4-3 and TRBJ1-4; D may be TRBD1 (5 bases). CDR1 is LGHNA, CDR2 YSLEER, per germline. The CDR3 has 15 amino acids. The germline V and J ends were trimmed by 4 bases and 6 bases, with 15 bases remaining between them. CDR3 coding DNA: TGCGCCAGCAGCCGCCTGACAGCGGGGGATGAAAAACTGTTTTTT. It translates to CASSRLTAGDEKLFF.

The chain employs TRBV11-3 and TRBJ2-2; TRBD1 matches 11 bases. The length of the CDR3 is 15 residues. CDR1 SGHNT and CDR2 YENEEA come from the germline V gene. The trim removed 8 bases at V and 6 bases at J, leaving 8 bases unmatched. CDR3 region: CASRSGTGGAGELFF. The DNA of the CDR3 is TGTGCCAGCCGGTCCGGGACAGGGGGAGCCGGGGAGCTGTTTTTT.

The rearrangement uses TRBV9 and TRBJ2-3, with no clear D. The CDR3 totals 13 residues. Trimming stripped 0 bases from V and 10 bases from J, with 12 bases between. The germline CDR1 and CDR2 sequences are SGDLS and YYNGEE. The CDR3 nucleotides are TGTGCCAGCAGCGTAGCTGGCAGTCTGGCGCAGTATTTT. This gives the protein CASSVAGSLAQYF.

CDR3 residues: CSVELAGVYNEQFF. The CDR3 region has the DNA TGCAGCGTTGAACTAGCAGGGGTCTACAATGAGCAGTTCTTC. V is TRBV29-1 and J is TRBJ2-1; D might be TRBD1 (6 bases). Germline values: CDR1 SQVTM, CDR2 ANQGSEA. V gave up 2 bases and J gave up 3 bases, with 11 bases separating them. CDR3 length: 14 amino acids.

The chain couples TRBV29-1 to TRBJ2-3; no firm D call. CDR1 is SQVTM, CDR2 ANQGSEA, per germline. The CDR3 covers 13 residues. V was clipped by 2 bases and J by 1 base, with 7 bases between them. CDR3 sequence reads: CSVEPSRTDTQYF. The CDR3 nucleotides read TGCAGCGTTGAACCCTCCCGCACAGATACGCAGTATTTT.

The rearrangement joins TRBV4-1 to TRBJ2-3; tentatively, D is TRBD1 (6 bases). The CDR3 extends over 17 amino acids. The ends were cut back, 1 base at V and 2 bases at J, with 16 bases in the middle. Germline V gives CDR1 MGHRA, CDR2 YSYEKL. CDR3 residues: CASSQVPGAYFTDTQYF. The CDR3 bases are TGCGCCAGCAGCCAAGTCCCAGGGGCCTACTTCACAGATACGCAGTATTTT.

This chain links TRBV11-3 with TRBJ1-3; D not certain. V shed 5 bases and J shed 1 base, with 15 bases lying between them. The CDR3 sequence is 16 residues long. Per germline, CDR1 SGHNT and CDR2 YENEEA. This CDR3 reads CASSPDGVASGNTIYF. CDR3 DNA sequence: TGTGCCAGCAGCCCCGACGGGGTAGCGTCTGGAAACACCATATATTTT.

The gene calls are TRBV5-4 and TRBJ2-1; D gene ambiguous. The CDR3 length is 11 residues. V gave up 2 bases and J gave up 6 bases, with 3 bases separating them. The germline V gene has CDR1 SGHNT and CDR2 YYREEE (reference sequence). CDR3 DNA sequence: TGTGCCAGCAGCTTCATCAATGAGCAGTTCTTC. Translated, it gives CASSFINEQFF.

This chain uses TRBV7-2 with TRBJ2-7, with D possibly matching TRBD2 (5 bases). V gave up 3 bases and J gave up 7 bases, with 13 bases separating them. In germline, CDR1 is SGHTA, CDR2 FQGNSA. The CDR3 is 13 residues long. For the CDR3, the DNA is TGTGCCAGCAGCTTGCGGGTGGCTGGGGAGCAGTACTTC. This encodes CASSLRVAGEQYF.

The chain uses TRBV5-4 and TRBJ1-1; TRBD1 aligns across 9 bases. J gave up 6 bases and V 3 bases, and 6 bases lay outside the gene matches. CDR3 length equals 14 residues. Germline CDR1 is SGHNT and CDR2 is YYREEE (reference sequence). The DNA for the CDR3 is TGTGCCAGCAGCTCCGGGACAGGGCTCGCTGAAGCTTTCTTT. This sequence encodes CASSSGTGLAEAFF.

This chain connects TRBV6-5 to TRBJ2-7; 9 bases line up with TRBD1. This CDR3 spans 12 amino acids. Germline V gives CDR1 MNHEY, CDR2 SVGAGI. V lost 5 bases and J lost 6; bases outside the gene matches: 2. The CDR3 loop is CASSQQGAEQYF. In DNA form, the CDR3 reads TGTGCCAGCAGTCAACAGGGGGCCGAGCAGTACTTC.

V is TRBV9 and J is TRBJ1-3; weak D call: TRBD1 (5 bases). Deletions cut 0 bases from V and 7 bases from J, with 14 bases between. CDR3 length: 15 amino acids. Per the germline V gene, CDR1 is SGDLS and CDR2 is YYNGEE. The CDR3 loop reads CASSVDGRVGNTIYF. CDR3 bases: TGTGCCAGCAGCGTAGACGGCAGGGTGGGGAACACCATATATTTT.

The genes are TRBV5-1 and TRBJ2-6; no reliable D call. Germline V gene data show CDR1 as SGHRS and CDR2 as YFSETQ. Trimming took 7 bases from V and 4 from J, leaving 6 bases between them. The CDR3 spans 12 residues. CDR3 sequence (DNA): TGCGCCAGCGCGGAAGGGGCCAACGTCCTGACTTTC. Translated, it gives CASAEGANVLTF.

The CDR3 coding sequence is TGTGCCAGCAGGGACAGCTTCGTCTCTGGAAACACCATATATTTT. Residues: CASRDSFVSGNTIYF. The chain employs TRBV6-1 and TRBJ1-3; weak D call: TRBD1 (6 bases). Trimming left V 6 bases short and J 0 bases short, with 12 bases between. This CDR3 region has 15 residues. CDR1 and CDR2 from the germline V gene are MNHNS and SASEGT.

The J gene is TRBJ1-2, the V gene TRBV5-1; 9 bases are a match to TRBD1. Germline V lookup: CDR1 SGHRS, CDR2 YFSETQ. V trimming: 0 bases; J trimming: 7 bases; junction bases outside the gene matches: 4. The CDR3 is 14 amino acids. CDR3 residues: CASSLAGTGIGYTF. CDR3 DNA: TGCGCCAGCAGCTTGGCTGGGACAGGGATTGGCTACACCTTC.

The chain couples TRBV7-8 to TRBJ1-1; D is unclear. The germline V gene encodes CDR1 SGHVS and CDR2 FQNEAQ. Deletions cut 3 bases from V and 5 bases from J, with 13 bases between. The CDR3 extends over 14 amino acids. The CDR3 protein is CASSFMSGRTEAFF. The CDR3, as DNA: TGTGCCAGCAGCTTTATGTCTGGTAGAACTGAAGCTTTCTTT.

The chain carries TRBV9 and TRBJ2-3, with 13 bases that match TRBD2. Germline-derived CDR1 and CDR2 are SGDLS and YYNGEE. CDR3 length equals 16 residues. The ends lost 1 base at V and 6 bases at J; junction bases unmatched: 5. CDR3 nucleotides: TGTGCCAGCAGCGTATTGGGACTAGCGGGGACGGATACGCAGTATTTT. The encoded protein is CASSVLGLAGTDTQYF.

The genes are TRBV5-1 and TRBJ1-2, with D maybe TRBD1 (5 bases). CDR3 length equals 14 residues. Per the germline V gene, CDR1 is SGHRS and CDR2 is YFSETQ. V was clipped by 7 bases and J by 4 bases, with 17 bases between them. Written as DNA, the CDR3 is TGCGCCAGCGGCTCAGGACATATTCGCTATGGCTACACCTTC. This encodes CASGSGHIRYGYTF. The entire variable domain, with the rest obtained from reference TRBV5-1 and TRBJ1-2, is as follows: KAGVTQTPRYLIKTRGQQVTLSCSPISGHRSVSWYQQTPGQGLQFLFEYFSETQRNKGNFPGRFSGRQFSNSRSEMNVSTLELGDSALYLCASGSGHIRYGYTFGSGTRLTVV.

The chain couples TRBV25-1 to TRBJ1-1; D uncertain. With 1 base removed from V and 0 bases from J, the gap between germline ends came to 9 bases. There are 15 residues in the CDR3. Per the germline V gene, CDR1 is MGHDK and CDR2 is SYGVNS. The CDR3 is CASSEWADMNTEAFF. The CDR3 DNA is TGTGCCAGCAGTGAATGGGCAGATATGAACACTGAAGCTTTCTTT.

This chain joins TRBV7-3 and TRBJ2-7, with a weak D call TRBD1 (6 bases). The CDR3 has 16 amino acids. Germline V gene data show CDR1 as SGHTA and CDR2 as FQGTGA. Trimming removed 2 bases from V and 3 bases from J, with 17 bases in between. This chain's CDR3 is CASSLYPIGQFYEQYF. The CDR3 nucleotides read TGTGCCAGCAGCTTATACCCGATAGGACAGTTCTACGAGCAGTACTTC.

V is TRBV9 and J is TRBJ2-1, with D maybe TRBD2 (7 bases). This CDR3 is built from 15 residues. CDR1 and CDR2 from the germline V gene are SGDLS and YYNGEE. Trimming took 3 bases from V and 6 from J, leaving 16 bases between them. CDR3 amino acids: CASSAGGGRINEQFF. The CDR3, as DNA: TGTGCCAGCAGCGCCGGCGGGGGCCGGATCAATGAGCAGTTCTTC.

This CDR3 reads CASSTGWSAGNTIYF. The CDR3 nucleotides read TGTGCCAGTAGTACCGGGTGGTCAGCTGGAAACACCATATATTTT. The V call is TRBV19, the J call TRBJ1-3; the D is unclear. The CDR3 runs to 15 residues. The ends were cut back, 4 bases at V and 2 bases at J, with 12 bases in the middle. The germline CDR1 and CDR2 sequences are LNHDA and SQIVND (reference sequence).

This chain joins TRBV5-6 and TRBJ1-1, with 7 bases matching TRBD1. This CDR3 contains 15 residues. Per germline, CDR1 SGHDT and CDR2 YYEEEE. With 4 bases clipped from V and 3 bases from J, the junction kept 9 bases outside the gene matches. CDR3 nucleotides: TGTGCCAGCAGCGCCAACCCGACAGGGTACACTGAAGCTTTCTTT. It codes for CASSANPTGYTEAFF.

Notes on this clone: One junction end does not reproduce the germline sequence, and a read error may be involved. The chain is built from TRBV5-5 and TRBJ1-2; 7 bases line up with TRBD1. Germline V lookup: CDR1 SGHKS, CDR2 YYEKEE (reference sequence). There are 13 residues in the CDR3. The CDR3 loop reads CASSLDRMYGYTF. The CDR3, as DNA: TGTGCCAGCAGTTTGGACAGGATGTATGGCTACACCTTC.

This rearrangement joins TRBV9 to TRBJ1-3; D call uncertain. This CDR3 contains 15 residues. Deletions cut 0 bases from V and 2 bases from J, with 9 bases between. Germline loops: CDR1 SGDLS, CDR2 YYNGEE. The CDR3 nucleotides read TGTGCCAGCAGCGTAGTTCCCTATGCTGGAAACACCATATATTTT. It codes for CASSVVPYAGNTIYF.

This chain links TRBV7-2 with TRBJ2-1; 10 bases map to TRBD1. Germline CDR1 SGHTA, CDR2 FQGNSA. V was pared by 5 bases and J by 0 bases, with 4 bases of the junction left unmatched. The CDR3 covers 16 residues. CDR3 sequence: CASSLDRGLSYNEQFF. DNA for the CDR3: TGTGCCAGCAGCCTCGACAGGGGGCTCTCCTACAATGAGCAGTTCTTC.

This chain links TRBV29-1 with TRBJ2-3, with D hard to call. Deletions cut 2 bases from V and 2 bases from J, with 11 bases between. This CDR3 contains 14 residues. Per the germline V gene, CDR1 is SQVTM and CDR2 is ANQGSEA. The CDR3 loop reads CSVEPEISTDTQYF. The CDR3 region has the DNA TGCAGCGTTGAACCGGAGATATCCACAGATACGCAGTATTTT.